The 13 T cell receptor beta chains listed next were all sequenced from one sample in a study of CD8+ T cells in alopecia areata. Extraction and reverse transcription of RNA yielded cDNA as the sequencing template. Sequenced by immunoSEQ multiplex PCR; TCRdb stores in-frame clones only, minus some. The table records 200,000 to 300,000 clones without singletons, the ten largest covering less than 1.5%. Pooled cells of cutaneous lymph node origin were sorted on CD4, CD8alpha, NKG2D, NKG2ACE and other markers. Specimen: CD4+ T cells sorted from a lymph node. These receptors were obtained from a C3H/HeJ mouse with alopecia areata. This strain's MHC haplotype is H2-k.

Comment on this clone: Gene and germline names: mouse. The read gets to within 4 residues of the CDR3 end, and the germline J gene fills in the rest. V gene TRBV19 combines with J gene TRBJ2-7; 8 bases fit TRBD2. The junction had 4 bases not matched to a gene; V was cut back by 2 bases and J by 3 bases. The CDR3 covers 14 residues. Germline loops: CDR1 FNHDT, CDR2 SITEND (reference sequence). Partial CDR3 DNA: TGTGCCAGCAGTATGAAGGGGGGGCGCTAT. Translated: CASSMKGGRY. The whole CDR3 is CASSMKGGRYEQYF.

This clone has a handful of counts. Genes here carry mouse names. The CDR3 is cut off 4 residues early in the read; its end comes from the germline J gene. This CDR3 is also generated by other DNA sequences in the sample. This rearrangement joins TRBV13-2 to TRBJ2-2, with 10 nucleotides matching TRBD2. The germline CDR1 and CDR2 sequences are NNHNN and SYGAGS (reference sequence). The junction had 2 bases not matched to a gene; V was cut back by 3 bases and J by 0 bases. CDR3 length: 16 amino acids. The CDR3 bases that were read are TGTGCCAGCGGTGGCGGACTGGGGGCAAACACCGGG. Its translation: CASGGGLGANTG. The whole CDR3 reads CASGGGLGANTGQLYF.

The table lists this clone with a few counts. The listed genes are named as in mouse. Read coverage stops 3 residues before the CDR3 terminus; the germline J gene supplies the remainder. The rearrangement joins TRBV13-1 to TRBJ1-6; a weak D match, TRBD1 (6 bases). TRBJ1-6 is an ORF for which the function is uncertain. In germline, CDR1 is NSHNY, CDR2 SYGAGN. V lost 0 bases and J 8 bases, leaving 12 bases between the germline ends. The CDR3 extends over 15 amino acids. The covered CDR3 bases are TGTGCCAGCAGTGATGAAAGGGGGGCGGATTCGCCC. It yields the protein CASSDERGADSP. In full, the CDR3 is CASSDERGADSPLYF.

This clone has a handful of counts. Gene names refer to mouse genes. The observed sequence ends 4 residues before the CDR3 terminus, with the missing tail filled in from the germline J gene. The chain joins TRBV13-2 to TRBJ2-5; 10 nucleotides match TRBD2. Germline-derived CDR1 and CDR2 are NNHNN and SYGAGS (reference sequence). The CDR3 consists of 15 residues. This CDR3 is CASGGVTGGKDTQYF. Partial CDR3 DNA: TGTGCCAGCGGTGGGGTGACTGGGGGGAAAGAC.

Comment on this clone: Gene names refer to mouse genes. The CDR3 extends 4 residues past the end of the read, so its final part is completed from the germline J gene. V and J are TRBV13-3 and TRBJ2-1; 7 bases are a match to TRBD2. Germline assignment: CDR1 NNHDY and CDR2 SYVADS. V shed 2 bases, J shed 6 bases, and the junction held 2 bases outside the gene matches. The length of the CDR3 is 13 residues. The CDR3 sequence: CASSDWGSAEQFF. The sequenced CDR3 bases are TGTGCCAGCAGTGACTGGGGGTCTGCT.

Note on this clone: All gene names here are mouse names. CDR3 bases read: TGCACCTGCAGTCCCCGGGACAGAAAACAAGAC. It yields the protein CTCSPRDRKQD. The full CDR3 sequence reads CTCSPRDRKQDTQYF. The chain is built from TRBV1 and TRBJ2-5, with TRBD1 matching over 7 bases. The read comes to an end 4 residues before the CDR3 does, leaving the germline J gene to fill in the end. The ends lost 5 bases at V and 3 bases at J; junction bases unmatched: 8. Germline-derived CDR1 and CDR2 are NSQYPW and LRSPGD (reference sequence). The CDR3 has 15 amino acids.

This clone came up a few times. The germline and genes are mouse ones. The read gets to within 4 residues of the CDR3 end, and the germline J gene fills in the rest. This same CDR3 is encoded by further DNA sequences in the sample. This rearrangement joins TRBV1 to TRBJ2-7, with 7 nucleotides matching TRBD1. This CDR3 is built from 14 residues. CDR1 is NSQYPW and CDR2 is LRSPGD in the germline V gene (reference sequence). CDR3 sequence reads: CTCSAPGQFYEQYF. CDR3 DNA, as far as it was read: TGCACCTGCAGTGCTCCGGGACAGTTTTAT.

This clone has only a few counts. Mouse names are used for the genes. Sequencing ends 4 residues short of the CDR3 end; the germline J gene provides the rest. This chain joins TRBV5 and TRBJ1-1, with D possibly matching TRBD1 (6 bases). V lost 0 bases and J 2 bases, leaving 10 bases between the germline ends. Germline CDR1 and CDR2: LGHNA and YNLKQL (reference sequence). This CDR3 contains 15 residues. The CDR3 is CASSQEEGHNTEVFF. The CDR3 bases that were read are TGTGCCAGCAGCCAAGAGGAGGGACACAACACA.

Of note for this clone: Germline and genes: mouse. The CDR3 end lies 4 residues beyond the end of the read and is filled in from the germline J gene. The same CDR3 arises from other DNA sequences in this sample as well. The rearrangement joins TRBV13-1 to TRBJ1-2; the match to TRBD1 covers 7 bases. Losses at the gene ends were 2 bases for V and 3 bases for J; bases not matched to a gene: 4. The CDR3 is 14 amino acids. Germline V CDR1 and CDR2: NSHNY, SYGAGN. This CDR3 reads CASSEEGAHSDYTF. Incomplete CDR3 DNA: TGTGCCAGCAGTGAAGAGGGGGCGCACTCC.

This clone appeared a few times. Gene names refer to mouse genes. The read ends 4 residues early relative to the CDR3; the germline J gene fills the gap. The V call is TRBV14, the J call TRBJ2-7, with 12 positions matching TRBD2. Per the germline V gene, CDR1 is SGHDT and CDR2 is FRDEAV. V was clipped by 1 base and J by 1 base; unmatched bases: 6. The CDR3 extends over 17 amino acids. The CDR3 DNA, read in part, is TGTGCCAGCAGTTTCCCCGGGACTGGGGGGTTTTCCTAT. Translated: CASSFPGTGGFSY. The full-length CDR3 reads as CASSFPGTGGFSYEQYF.

This clone was seen a handful of times. The gene names given are mouse names. The read comes to an end 4 residues before the CDR3 does, leaving the germline J gene to fill in the end. The chain carries TRBV1 and TRBJ2-2; 9 bases agree with TRBD1. V shed 2 bases, J shed 0 bases, and the junction held 4 bases outside the gene matches. The CDR3 sequence is 17 residues long. Germline CDR1 reads NSQYPW; CDR2 reads LRSPGD (reference sequence). The sequenced CDR3 bases are TGCACCTGCAGTGCACCAGACAGGGGGGCAAACACCGGG. This sequence encodes CTCSAPDRGANTG. The whole CDR3 sequence is CTCSAPDRGANTGQLYF.

As regards this clone: A much larger clone differs by one base, so this may be a read error. Mouse gene names and germline throughout. The read finishes 4 residues shy of the CDR3 end, and the germline J gene is used to complete it. The chain recombines TRBV5 with TRBJ1-1, with TRBD1 matching 7 bases. CDR3 length: 14 residues. Losses at the gene ends were 4 bases for V and 0 bases for J; bases not matched to a gene: 2. The germline CDR1 and CDR2 sequences are LGHNA and YNLKQL (reference sequence). The sequenced CDR3 bases are TGTGCCAGCAGCCCGGGACAGCCAAACACA. It is translated as CASSPGQPNT. The full CDR3 protein is CASSPGQPNTEVFF.

This clone turned up a few times. Genes and germline come from the mouse. CDR3 bases read: TGTGCCAGCAGTGATGCTCTGGGGGCCGGG. Translated, it gives CASSDALGAG. The CDR3 reads in full as CASSDALGAGQLYF. The rearrangement joins TRBV13-3 to TRBJ2-2, with 7 bases fitting TRBD2. The read is 4 residues too short to cover the CDR3 end, so that end is filled in from the germline J gene. Germline lookup yields CDR1 NNHDY and CDR2 SYVADS. V trimming: 0 bases; J trimming: 6 bases; junction bases outside the gene matches: 2. The CDR3 spans 14 residues. Using reference TRBV13-3 and TRBJ2-2 for the parts outside the CDR3, the full variable domain is EAAVTQSPRSKVAVTGGKVTLSCHQTNNHDYMYWYRQDTGHGLRLIHYSYVADSTEKGDIPDGYKASRPSQENFSLILELASLSQTAVYFCASSDALGAGQLYFGEGSKLTVL.